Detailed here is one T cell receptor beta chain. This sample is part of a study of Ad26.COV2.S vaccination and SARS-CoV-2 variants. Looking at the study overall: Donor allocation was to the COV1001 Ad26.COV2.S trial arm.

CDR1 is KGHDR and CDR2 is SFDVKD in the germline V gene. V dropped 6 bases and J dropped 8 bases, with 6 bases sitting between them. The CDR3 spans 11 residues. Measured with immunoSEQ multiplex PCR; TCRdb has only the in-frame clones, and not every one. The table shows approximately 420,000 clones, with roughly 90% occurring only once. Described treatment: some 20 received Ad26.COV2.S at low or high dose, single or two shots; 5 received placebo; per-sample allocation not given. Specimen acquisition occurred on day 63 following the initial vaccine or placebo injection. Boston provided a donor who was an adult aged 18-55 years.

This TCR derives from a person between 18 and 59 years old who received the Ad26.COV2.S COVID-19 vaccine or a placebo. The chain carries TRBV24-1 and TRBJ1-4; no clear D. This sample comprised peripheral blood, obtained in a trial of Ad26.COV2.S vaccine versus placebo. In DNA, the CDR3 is TGTGCCACCAGTCGAGGGGAAAAACTGTTTTTT. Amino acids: CATSRGEKLFF.